This record covers a single T cell receptor beta chain. No antigen is known for it. The authors used 550 to 750 ng of bulk tumor genomic DNA per sample as template. From each primary tumor, several far-apart biopsies were obtained during surgery. Before undergoing curative surgery, patients had newly diagnosed non-small cell lung cancer that was untreated. Study donors were patients with a new diagnosis of non-small cell lung cancer who underwent surgery with curative intent. The sample originates from a study of immune heterogeneity within non-small cell lung tumors. Findings and limits, study-wide: Individual patients had largely distinct high-frequency T-cell receptor beta clonotypes. Within a patient, dominant CDR3 beta clonotypes were shared across sites, though different locations had unique frequent clones.

From germline, CDR1 is LNHDA and CDR2 SQIVND (reference sequence). CDR3 length: 13 amino acids. Trimming removed 2 bases from V and 2 bases from J, with 6 bases in between. TCR beta CDR3 amplification used multiplex PCR with 32 V and 13 J primers. TCRdb fed the multiplex PCR reads into MiXCR, producing one record per CDR3 protein. The table shows some 31,000 distinct CDR3 sequences, with around 28% occurring only once. The TCR originated in a man between 35 and 55 years old with non-small cell lung cancer. Sequencing was carried out using lung tumor tissue. V gene TRBV19 combines with J gene TRBJ2-5; unclear D gene. The CDR3 protein is CASSITVQETQYF. The CDR3, as DNA: TGTGCCAGTAGTATAACAGTACAAGAGACCCAGTACTTC. Full variable domain (rest looked up from reference TRBV19 and TRBJ2-5): DGGITQSPKYLFRKEGQNVTLSCEQNLNHDAMYWYRQDPGQGLRLIYYSQIVNDFQKGDIAEGYSVSREKKESFPLTVTSAQKNPTAFYLCASSITVQETQYFGPGTRLLVL.